This T cell receptor (beta chain) was retrieved from a study of blood T cell repertoires in COVID-19 (dated by TCRdb to between 2020 and 2021). About the full investigation: Samples from collaborators originated in the United States, Italy and Spain and spanned both the acute and convalescent phases of COVID-19. The prospective study material was composed of cDNA or gDNA derived from T cells, B-cell-depleted T cells, or PBMCs. The dataset comprised deeply sampled blood TCRbeta repertoires from subjects exposed to, actively infected with, or recovered from COVID-19. A freely available public database, intended as a resource for researchers studying the immune response to SARS-CoV-2, is where the repertoires were released. Samples came from the ongoing ImmuneRACE study (first 160 participants) plus 1,254 subjects from 6 global collaborators. A de-identified subject ID, COVID-19 status, age in years and sex were almost always included in the sample metadata. Where available, HLA class I and class II types were obtained from metadata supplied by the sample provider rather than from assay-based typing. What the research found in general, with its limitations: The quantity of clinical and demographic metadata differed by source and by participant and was supplied without curation.

Whole blood was collected in K2EDTA tubes by collaborating institutions according to the institutions' own protocols. For TCRbeta analysis, collaborators shipped samples as frozen whole blood, isolated PBMCs, or DNA extracted from either of those sample types. V loses 4 bases at its end and J loses 4 bases; junction bases beyond the gene matches: 5. The CDR3 contains 15 residues, cysteine and phenylalanine counted. Just the 45-base CDR3 DNA is kept, in frame starting at base 1. CDR1 and CDR2, per the germline V gene, are SGDLS and YYNGEE. This clone occurred a few times. Its target antigen remains unknown. No base-level quality is on record; no much larger clone is a single base apart. TCRbeta CDR3 regions were amplified from genomic DNA using the immunoSEQ Assay, a bias-controlled multiplex PCR. As for the authors' bioinformatics: Within the assay, amplification of reference gene primers was used to estimate how many nucleated cells each sample contained. To quantify the absolute abundance of each unique TCRbeta CDR3 rearrangement, sequence reads were collapsed and filtered. For each sample, productive Simpson clonality was calculated by taking the square root of Simpson's diversity index across productive rearrangements. TCRdb stores this immuneACCESS table with in-frame sequences only. Part of the clones is absent; in the studies checked, under half of the shortfall reflects unresolved V genes, and no reason is known for the rest. Clone size and V and J calls were adopted from that table, with D and trimming inferred from the DNA. Here the sample has 150,000 to 200,000 clones; about 87% occur a single time. The ten largest make up 2.7% of the sample.

This clonotype originated in a man in his forties with active or convalescent COVID-19. Rearrangement joined TRBV9 to TRBJ1-1, and 12 junction bases match TRBD1. Material: peripheral blood. Here the CDR3 is given as CASSFQGQGATEAFF. Here is the DNA: TGTGCCAGCAGCTTTCAGGGACAGGGGGCCACTGAAGCTTTCTTT. Reference TRBV9 and TRBJ1-1 genes cover what lies past the CDR3, so the full variable domain is DSGVTQTPKHLITATGQRVTLRCSPRSGDLSVYWYQQSLDQGLQFLIQYYNGEERAKGNILERFSAQQFPDLHSELNLSSLELGDSALYFCASSFQGQGATEAFFGQGTRLTVV.